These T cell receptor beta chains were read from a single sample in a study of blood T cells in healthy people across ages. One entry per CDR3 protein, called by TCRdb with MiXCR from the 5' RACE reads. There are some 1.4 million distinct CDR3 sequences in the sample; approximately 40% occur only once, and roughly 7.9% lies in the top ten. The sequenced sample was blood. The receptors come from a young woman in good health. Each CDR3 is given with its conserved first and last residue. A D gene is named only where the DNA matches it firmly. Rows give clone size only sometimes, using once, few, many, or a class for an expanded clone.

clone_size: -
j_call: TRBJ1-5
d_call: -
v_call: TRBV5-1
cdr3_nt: TGCGCCAGCAGCTTGGTTCCAGGGGCAAATCAGCCCCAGCATTTT
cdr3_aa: CASSLVPGANQPQHF

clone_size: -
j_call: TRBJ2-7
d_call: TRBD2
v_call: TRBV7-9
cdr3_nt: TGTGCCAGCAGCGGAGAGAGCGGGAGCCACGAGCAGTACTTC
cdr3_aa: CASSGESGSHEQYF

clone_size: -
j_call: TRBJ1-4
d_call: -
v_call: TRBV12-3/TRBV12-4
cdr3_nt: TGTGCCAGCAGGGGGTGGAACGGAGAAAAACTGTTTTTT
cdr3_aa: CASRGWNGEKLFF

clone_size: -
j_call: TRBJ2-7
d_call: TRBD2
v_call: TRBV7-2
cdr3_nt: TGTGCCAGCAGCTTAACTAGCGGGTACTACGATGAGCAGTACTTC
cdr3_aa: CASSLTSGYYDEQYF

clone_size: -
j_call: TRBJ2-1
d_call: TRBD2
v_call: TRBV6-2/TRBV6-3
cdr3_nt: TGTGCCAGCACGGGGACTAGCGGGACGGGTGAGCAGTTCTTC
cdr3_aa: CASTGTSGTGEQFF

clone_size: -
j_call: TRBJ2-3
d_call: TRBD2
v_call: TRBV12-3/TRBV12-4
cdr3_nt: TGTGCCAGCAGTCCGCGAGCGGGGGGGCTCACAGATACGCAGTATTTT
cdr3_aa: CASSPRAGGLTDTQYF

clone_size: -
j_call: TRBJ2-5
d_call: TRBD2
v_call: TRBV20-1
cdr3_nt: TGCAGTGCTATGGGCGACGGGAGGGCCCAAGAGACCCAGTACTTC
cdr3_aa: CSAMGDGRAQETQYF

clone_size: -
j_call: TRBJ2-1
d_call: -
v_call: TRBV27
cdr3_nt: TGTGCCAGCAGTTTATCCGCATCGAACCAAGAGACCCAGTTCTTC
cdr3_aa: CASSLSASNQETQFF

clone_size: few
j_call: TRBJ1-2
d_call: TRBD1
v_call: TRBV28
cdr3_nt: TGTGCCAGCAGTCCCCGACAGGGGAGAAGCTACACCTTC
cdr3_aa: CASSPRQGRSYTF

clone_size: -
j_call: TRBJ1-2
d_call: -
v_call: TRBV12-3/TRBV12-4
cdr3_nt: TGTGCCAGCAGTTTAGCGATCACAGGATATGGCTACACCTTC
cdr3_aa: CASSLAITGYGYTF

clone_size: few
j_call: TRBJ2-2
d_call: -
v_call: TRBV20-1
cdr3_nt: TGCAGTGCCCTTCGAGGGCCCGCGAACACCGGGGAGCTGTTTTTT
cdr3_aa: CSALRGPANTGELFF

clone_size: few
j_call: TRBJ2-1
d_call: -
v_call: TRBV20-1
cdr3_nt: TGCAGTGCTAGAGATCGTACGGCCCCCTACAATGAGCAGTTCTTC
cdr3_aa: CSARDRTAPYNEQFF

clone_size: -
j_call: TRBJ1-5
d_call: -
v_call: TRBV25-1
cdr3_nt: TGTGCCAGCAGTGAACGTGGCGAGGGTAATGGTCAGCCCCAGCATTTT
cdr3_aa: CASSERGEGNGQPQHF

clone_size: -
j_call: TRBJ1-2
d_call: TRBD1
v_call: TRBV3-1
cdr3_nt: TGTGCCAGCAGCCAAACCCAGGGGGCGGACGGCCACACCTTC
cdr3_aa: CASSQTQGADGHTF

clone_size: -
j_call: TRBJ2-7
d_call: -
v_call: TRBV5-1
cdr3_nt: TGCGCCAGCAGCTTGCAGGCAGGGGAAGGCCACGAGCAGTACTTC
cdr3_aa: CASSLQAGEGHEQYF

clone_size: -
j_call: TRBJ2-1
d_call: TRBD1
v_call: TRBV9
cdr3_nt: TGTGCCAGCAGCGGTCGTTACAGGGACAGGGTTTCCTACAATGAGCAGTTCTTC
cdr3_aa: CASSGRYRDRVSYNEQFF

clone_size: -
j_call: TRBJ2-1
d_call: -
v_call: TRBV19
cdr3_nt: TGTGCCAGTACCCAGTCCTTCTACAATGAGCAGTTCTTC
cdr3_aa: CASTQSFYNEQFF

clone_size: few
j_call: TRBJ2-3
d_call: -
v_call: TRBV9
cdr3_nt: TGTGCCAGCAGCGTAGCGCAGGGGTTCGATACGCAGTATTTT
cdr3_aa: CASSVAQGFDTQYF

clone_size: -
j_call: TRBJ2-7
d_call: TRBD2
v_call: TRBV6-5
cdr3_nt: TGTGCCAGCAGTTACGCCCGCACTAGCGGGAGTACCCACGAGCAGTACTTC
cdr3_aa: CASSYARTSGSTHEQYF

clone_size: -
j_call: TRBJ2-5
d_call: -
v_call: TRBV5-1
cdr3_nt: TGCGCCAGCAGCTTGGAAGGGATTCGAGGGACCCAGTACTTC
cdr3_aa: CASSLEGIRGTQYF

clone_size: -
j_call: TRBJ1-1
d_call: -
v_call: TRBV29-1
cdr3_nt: TGCAGCGTTTACATCAGTGACATGAACACTGAAGCTTTCTTT
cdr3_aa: CSVYISDMNTEAFF

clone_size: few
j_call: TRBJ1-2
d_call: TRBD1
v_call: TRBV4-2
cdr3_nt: TGTGCCAGCAGCCAAGATTTGGGGGACAGGGGCTCCTCCTATGGCTACACCTTC
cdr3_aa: CASSQDLGDRGSSYGYTF

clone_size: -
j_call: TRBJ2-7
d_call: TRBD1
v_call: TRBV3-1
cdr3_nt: TGTGTCAGCGGAAAACATACAGGGGGCGGCTACGAGCAGTACTTC
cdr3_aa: CVSGKHTGGGYEQYF

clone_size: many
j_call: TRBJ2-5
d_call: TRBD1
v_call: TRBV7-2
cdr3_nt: TGTGCCAGCAGCTTAGTAGGACAGGGGGCTGAGACCCAGTACTTC
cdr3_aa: CASSLVGQGAETQYF

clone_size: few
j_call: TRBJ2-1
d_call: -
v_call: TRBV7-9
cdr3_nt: TGTGCCAGCAGTCCGGCGGGAGACAGGGTAGGCTTTCCTGCGCAGTTCTTC
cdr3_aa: CASSPAGDRVGFPAQFF

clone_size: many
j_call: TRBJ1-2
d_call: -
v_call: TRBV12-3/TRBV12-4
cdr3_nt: TGTGCCAGCAGTTTCACCTCGACAGGCTATGGCTACACCTTC
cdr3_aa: CASSFTSTGYGYTF

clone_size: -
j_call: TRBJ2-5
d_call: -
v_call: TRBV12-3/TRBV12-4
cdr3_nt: TGTGCCAGCAGTTTAGCGAGACGAGGGCTGTACTTC
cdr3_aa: CASSLARRGLYF

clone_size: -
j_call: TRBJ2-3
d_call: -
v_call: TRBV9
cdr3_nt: TGTGCCAGCAGCGTAGGACCCAACAAGGCAGATACGCAGTATTTT
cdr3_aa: CASSVGPNKADTQYF

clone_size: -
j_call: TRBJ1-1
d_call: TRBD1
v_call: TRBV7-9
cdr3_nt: TGTGCCAGCAGCTTAGCCCAGGGGGCTACTGAAGCTTTCTTT
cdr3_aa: CASSLAQGATEAFF